Listed below are T cell receptor beta chains from one sample, sequenced in a study of blood T cells in healthy people across ages. TCRdb reprocessed the 5' RACE reads via MiXCR and lists one record per CDR3 protein. Here the sample spans more than 550,000 distinct CDR3 sequences, about 20% being singletons. Material: blood. Receptors originate from a man between 65 and 85 years old in good health. Both conserved end residues are part of each CDR3. The D gene is left open where the match is weak. Not every row has a clone size; where given, it reads once, few, many or a size class.

TGCGCCAGCAGCCAAGATTCGGCTAGCGGGACATACAATGAGCAGTTCTTC,CASSQDSASGTYNEQFF,TRBJ2-1,TRBV4-1,NA,TRBD2
TGTGCCAGCAGCGTAGGGCCCCGCACTGAAGCTTTCTTT,CASSVGPRTEAFF,TRBJ1-1,TRBV9,NA,NA
TGTGCCAGCAGAGAACTAGGGGGCTCTAATGAAAAACTGTTTTTT,CASRELGGSNEKLFF,TRBJ1-4,TRBV7-8,NA,TRBD1
TGTGCCAGCAGCCGGGACAGGGCTGAGGAAAAACTGTTTTTT,CASSRDRAEEKLFF,TRBJ1-4,TRBV7-2,few,TRBD1
TGTGCCAGCAGTTTCGGGCAGGGGGGCAATGAGCAGTTCTTC,CASSFGQGGNEQFF,TRBJ2-1,TRBV12-3/TRBV12-4,once,NA
TGTGCCACCAGTGATCGGACAGGGAGGCCAGATACGCAGTATTTT,CATSDRTGRPDTQYF,TRBJ2-3,TRBV24-1,NA,TRBD1
TGTGCCAGCAGCTTCGAGACAGGGTTCAATTCACCCCTCCACTTT,CASSFETGFNSPLHF,TRBJ1-6,TRBV7-2,few,TRBD1
TGTGCCAGCAGTCACTACACTGAAGCTTTCTTT,CASSHYTEAFF,TRBJ1-1,TRBV6-5,few,NA
TGTGCCAGCAGTTTAGCGCGTGGGGGGGCCCCAGATACGCAGTATTTT,CASSLARGGAPDTQYF,TRBJ2-3,TRBV12-3/TRBV12-4,NA,NA
TGCAGCGTTACCGGGATATCTATCACAGATACGCAGTATTTT,CSVTGISITDTQYF,TRBJ2-3,TRBV29-1,NA,NA